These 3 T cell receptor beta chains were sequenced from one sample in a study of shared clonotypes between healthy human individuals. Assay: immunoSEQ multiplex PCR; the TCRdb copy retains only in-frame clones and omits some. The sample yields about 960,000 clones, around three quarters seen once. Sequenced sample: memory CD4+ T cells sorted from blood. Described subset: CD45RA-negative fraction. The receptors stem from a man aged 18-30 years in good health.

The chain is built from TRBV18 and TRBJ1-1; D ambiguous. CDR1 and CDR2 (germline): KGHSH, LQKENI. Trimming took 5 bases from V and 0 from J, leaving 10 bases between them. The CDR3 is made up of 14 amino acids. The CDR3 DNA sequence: TGTGCCAGCTCAAAGGCTGTGATGAACACTGAAGCTTTCTTT. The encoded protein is CASSKAVMNTEAFF.

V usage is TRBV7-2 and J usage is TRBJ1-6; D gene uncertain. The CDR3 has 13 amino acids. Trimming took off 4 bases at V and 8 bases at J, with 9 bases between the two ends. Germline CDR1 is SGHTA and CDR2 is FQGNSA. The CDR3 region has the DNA TGTGCCAGCAGCTCCAGCCCGGATTCACCCCTCCACTTT. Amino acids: CASSSSPDSPLHF.

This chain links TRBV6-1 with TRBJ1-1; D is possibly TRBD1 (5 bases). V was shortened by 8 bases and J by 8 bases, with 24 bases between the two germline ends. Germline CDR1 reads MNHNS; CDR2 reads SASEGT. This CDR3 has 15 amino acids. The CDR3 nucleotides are TGTGCCAGCGGAATGACCCCCGTGGGGCCCCGGGAAGCTTTCTTT. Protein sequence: CASGMTPVGPREAFF.